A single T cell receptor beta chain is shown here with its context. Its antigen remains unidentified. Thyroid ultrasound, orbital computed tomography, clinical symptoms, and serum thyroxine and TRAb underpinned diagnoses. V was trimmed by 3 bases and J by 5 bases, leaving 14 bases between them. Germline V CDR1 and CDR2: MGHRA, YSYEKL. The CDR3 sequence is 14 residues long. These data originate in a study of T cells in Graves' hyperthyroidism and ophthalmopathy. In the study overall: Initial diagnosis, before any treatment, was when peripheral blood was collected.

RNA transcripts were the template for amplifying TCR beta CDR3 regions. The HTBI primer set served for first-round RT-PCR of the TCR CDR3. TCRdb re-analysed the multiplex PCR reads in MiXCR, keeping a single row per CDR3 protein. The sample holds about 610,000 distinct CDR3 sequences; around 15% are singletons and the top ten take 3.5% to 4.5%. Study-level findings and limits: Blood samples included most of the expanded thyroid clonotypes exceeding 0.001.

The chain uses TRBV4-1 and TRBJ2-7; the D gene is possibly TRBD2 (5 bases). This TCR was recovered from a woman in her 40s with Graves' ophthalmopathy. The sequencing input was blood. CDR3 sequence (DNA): TGCGCCAGCAGCCATACAACCGGACTGAACGAGCAGTACTTC. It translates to CASSHTTGLNEQYF.